The next 7 T cell receptor beta chains were all read from a single sample in a study of cytomegalovirus exposure and HLA in healthy donors. PCR used 60 Vbeta primers and 13 Jbeta primers. The repertoire was sequenced with immunoSEQ multiplex PCR; TCRdb's copy has only in-frame clones and lacks some. Counted here are about 150,000 clones, more than 75% occurring once; the ten biggest clones make up about 5%. Sequenced sample: PBMCs. The receptors here all came from a woman between 25 and 40 years old in good health and CMV-seronegative.

The chain employs TRBV29-1 and TRBJ2-7; 7 nucleotides agree with TRBD2. J lost 2 bases, V lost 2 bases, and 9 bases had no gene match. Germline CDR1 and CDR2: SQVTM and ANQGSEA. The length of the CDR3 is 15 residues. CDR3 coding DNA: TGCAGCGTTGAAATCCGTACTAGCGCTCCCTACGAGCAGTACTTC. Residues: CSVEIRTSAPYEQYF.

V gene TRBV19 combines with J gene TRBJ1-5; D call uncertain. This CDR3 contains 16 residues. Germline lookup yields CDR1 LNHDA and CDR2 SQIVND (reference sequence). V was cut by 4 bases and J by 2 bases, with 15 bases left in between. The CDR3 DNA reads TGTGCCAGTAGTAAGTGGCACCACGCCGGCAATCAGCCCCAGCATTTT. Protein: CASSKWHHAGNQPQHF. The variable domain in full, completed from reference TRBV19 and TRBJ1-5, reads DGGITQSPKYLFRKEGQNVTLSCEQNLNHDAMYWYRQDPGQGLRLIYYSQIVNDFQKGDIAEGYSVSREKKESFPLTVTSAQKNPTAFYLCASSKWHHAGNQPQHFGDGTRLSIL.

This chain links TRBV6-6 with TRBJ1-1; no reliable D call. V lost 8 bases, J lost 5 bases, and 9 bases lay in between. The CDR3 spans 11 residues. Germline V CDR1 and CDR2: MNHNY, SVGAGI (reference sequence). CDR3 sequence: CASGLGTEAFF. In nucleotides, the CDR3 is TGTGCCAGCGGACTCGGGACTGAAGCTTTCTTT.

The chain has TRBV4-1 and TRBJ1-6; 7 bases align to TRBD1. The length of the CDR3 is 13 residues. Germline V gene lookup returns CDR1 MGHRA and CDR2 YSYEKL. V dropped 4 bases and J dropped 9; count of bases not matched to a gene: 3. DNA of the CDR3: TGCGCCAGCAGCCTAGGGGGCCTTTCACCCCTCCACTTT. As protein: CASSLGGLSPLHF.

The rearrangement joins TRBV7-9 to TRBJ1-2, with D perhaps TRBD1 (5 bases). CDR3 length: 13 amino acids. V shed 0 bases and J shed 4 bases, with 6 bases lying between them. Germline values: CDR1 SEHNR, CDR2 FQNEAQ (reference sequence). The CDR3 DNA reads TGTGCCAGCAGCTTAGCAGGGGCCTATGGCTACACCTTC. Protein: CASSLAGAYGYTF.

The chain joins TRBV2 to TRBJ2-1; a weak D match, TRBD1 (6 bases). V lost 4 bases and J 0 bases, leaving 22 bases between the germline ends. The CDR3 has 19 residues. From germline, CDR1 is SNHLY and CDR2 FYNNEI. DNA for the CDR3: TGTGCCAGCAGTGTAGCGAGGGGGAAACGACCGAGCTCCTACAATGAGCAGTTCTTC. Amino acid sequence: CASSVARGKRPSSYNEQFF.

The chain uses TRBV7-9 and TRBJ1-5; D is undetermined. V lost 1 base, J lost 8 bases, and 15 bases lay in between. Germline CDR1 is SEHNR and CDR2 is FQNEAQ (reference sequence). The CDR3 covers 15 residues. In nucleotides, the CDR3 is TGTGCCAGCAGCTTAGGCGGTAATGCGGTGGAGCCCCAGCATTTT. It yields the protein CASSLGGNAVEPQHF.